A single sample gave rise to the 15 T cell receptor beta chains below, sequenced in a study of response to subunit inactivated influenza vaccine. In TCRdb, the RT-PCR reads were re-called with MiXCR into one record per CDR3 protein. The sample records 450,000 to 500,000 distinct CDR3 sequences, approximately 11% being singletons. Here the sequenced sample was PBMCs from blood, taken about 6 weeks after vaccination. The receptors were sampled from a man between 45 and 60 years old who received an inactivated influenza vaccine.

The CDR3, as DNA: TGTGCCAGCAGTTACTCGAATTCCGGGACTACTCAGTTCTTC. Amino acid sequence: CASSYSNSGTTQFF. V gene TRBV6-5 combines with J gene TRBJ2-1, with TRBD2 matching over 7 bases. CDR1 is MNHEY and CDR2 is SVGAGI in the germline V gene. Germline trimming cut 0 bases from V and 13 bases from J; bases unmatched to any gene: 9. This CDR3 region has 14 residues.

The CDR3 sequence is CASREGATEAFF. In DNA, the CDR3 is TGCGCCAGCAGAGAGGGGGCCACTGAAGCTTTCTTT. The chain couples TRBV5-1 to TRBJ1-1; 7 bases are a match to TRBD1. CDR1 SGHRS and CDR2 YFSETQ come from the germline V gene. Trimming removed 5 bases from V and 4 bases from J; junction bases left unmatched: 2. CDR3 length: 12 residues.

The CDR3 bases are TGTGCCAGCAGCCACTCCCCCCTAGCGGGAGACTACGAGCAGTACTTC. It specifies CASSHSPLAGDYEQYF. The chain recombines TRBV6-2 or TRBV6-3 with TRBJ2-7, with 10 bases lining up with TRBD2. The CDR3 covers 16 residues. CDR1 and CDR2 from the germline V gene are MNHEY and SVGEGT. V lost 6 bases, J lost 3 bases, and 11 bases stayed unmatched.

This clonotype occurred many times. The V call is TRBV20-1, the J call TRBJ2-2; unclear D gene. The CDR3 has 13 residues. Germline CDR1 and CDR2: DFQATT and SNEGSKA (reference sequence). Trimming left V 5 bases short and J 1 base short, with 8 bases between. The CDR3 bases are TGCAGTGCTTCGGACGGGAACACCGGGGAGCTGTTTTTT. It codes for CSASDGNTGELFF.

This clonotype was seen once. This chain connects TRBV28 to TRBJ2-7, with TRBD2 matching over 8 bases. The CDR3 has 16 amino acids. With V trimmed by 5 bases and J by 1 base, 10 bases remained unmatched. Germline V gives CDR1 MDHEN, CDR2 SYDVKM. CDR3 loop: CASSPASGLASYEQYF. CDR3 DNA sequence: TGTGCCAGCAGTCCTGCTAGCGGGCTTGCATCCTACGAGCAGTACTTC.

A few counts support this clonotype. The chain uses TRBV11-2 and TRBJ2-2; no clear D. The CDR3 has 17 residues. Germline values: CDR1 SGHAT, CDR2 FQNNGV. The V end was cut by 0 bases, the J end by 0 bases, with 11 bases between. CDR3 sequence (DNA): TGTGCCAGCAGCTTAGATCTCGTATCCGCGAACACCGGGGAGCTGTTTTTT. Translating gives CASSLDLVSANTGELFF.

At least ten counts were recorded for this clonotype. The DNA of the CDR3 is TGTGCCAGCAGTTTCCCGCGAAGTAGGGGAAATGAGCAGTTCTTC. It specifies CASSFPRSRGNEQFF. V gene TRBV6-2 or TRBV6-3 combines with J gene TRBJ2-1; D possibly corresponds to TRBD1 (5 bases). The CDR3 covers 15 residues. Trimming pared 4 bases from V and 7 bases from J, leaving 17 bases between. Germline V gene lookup returns CDR1 MNHEY and CDR2 SVGEGT.

The chain recombines TRBV20-1 with TRBJ2-1; possible D gene TRBD1, 5 bases. The CDR3 runs to 14 residues. The V gene's germline CDR1 is DFQATT and CDR2 SNEGSKA (reference sequence). V dropped 6 bases and J dropped 9 bases, with 21 bases sitting between them. CDR3 sequence (DNA): TGCAGTGCACTCCTTACCACCGATGACAGTGAGCAGTTCTTC. This translates into CSALLTTDDSEQFF.

In this sample, this clonotype turned up many times. The chain combines TRBV25-1 with TRBJ1-1; D not certain. The CDR3 is 14 amino acids. The V gene lost 1 base and the J gene lost 6 bases, with 12 bases spanning the gap. The germline CDR1 and CDR2 sequences are MGHDK and SYGVNS. CDR3 coding DNA: TGTGCCAGCAGTGAATGGAAGGGTTACGCTGAAGCTTTCTTT. Translated: CASSEWKGYAEAFF. Using reference TRBV25-1 and TRBJ1-1 for the parts outside the CDR3, the full variable domain is EADIYQTPRYLVIGTGKKITLECSQTMGHDKMYWYQQDPGMELHLIHYSYGVNSTEKGDLSSESTVSRIRTEHFPLTLESARPSHTSQYLCASSEWKGYAEAFFGQGTRLTVV.

This chain connects TRBV9 to TRBJ1-2; the D gene is possibly TRBD1 (5 bases). This CDR3 has 12 residues. Germline CDR1 and CDR2: SGDLS and YYNGEE. Trimming stripped 4 bases from V and 10 bases from J, with 14 bases between. The CDR3 protein is CASSLGTHVYTF. The CDR3 DNA sequence: TGTGCCAGCAGCCTCGGGACTCACGTCTACACCTTC.

This clonotype was detected only a few times. The J gene is TRBJ2-1, the V gene TRBV12-3 or TRBV12-4; 7 bases map to TRBD2. The V and J ends lost 7 bases and 9 bases, in that order; junction bases with no gene match: 12. The CDR3 is 14 residues long. The chain's CDR3 is CASNRQSGVAEQFF. In DNA, the CDR3 is TGTGCCAGCAACCGGCAAAGCGGGGTTGCTGAGCAGTTCTTC.

The chain recombines TRBV2 with TRBJ2-6, with a tentative D call TRBD2 (6 bases). Germline CDR1 SNHLY, CDR2 FYNNEI. The V end lost 7 bases, the J end lost 0 bases, and 13 bases lay between the germline ends. This CDR3 spans 16 amino acids. The CDR3 protein is CASIYWEASGANVLTF. DNA for the CDR3: TGTGCCAGCATTTATTGGGAGGCCTCTGGGGCCAACGTCCTGACTTTC. The entire variable domain, with the rest obtained from reference TRBV2 and TRBJ2-6, is as follows: EPEVTQTPSHQVTQMGQEVILRCVPISNHLYFYWYRQILGQKVEFLVSFYNNEISEKSEIFDDQFSVERPDGSNFTLKIRSTKLEDSAMYFCASIYWEASGANVLTFGAGSRLTVL.

The chain combines TRBV5-1 with TRBJ2-7, with D hard to call. Trimming took off 4 bases at V and 4 bases at J, with 21 bases between the two ends. The CDR3 has 16 residues. Germline V CDR1 and CDR2: SGHRS, YFSETQ. The CDR3, as DNA: TGCGCCAGCAGCCGCTCACCAGCCGGATCGGGTTACGAGCAGTACTTC. Residues: CASSRSPAGSGYEQYF.

The table lists this clonotype with many counts. CDR3 DNA sequence: TGTGCCAGCAGTCCGATTAGCGGGAGGGTGGCAGATACGCAGTATTTT. Translated: CASSPISGRVADTQYF. The gene calls are TRBV6-1 and TRBJ2-3; 11 nucleotides match TRBD2. From germline, CDR1 is MNHNS and CDR2 SASEGT. V lost 5 bases and J lost 4; bases outside the gene matches: 8. CDR3 length equals 16 residues.

The CDR3 region has the DNA TGCAGCGTAAAAATTAGGGCAGATCGTAATTCACCCCTCCACTTT. It specifies CSVKIRADRNSPLHF. The V call is TRBV29-1, the J call TRBJ1-6; D gene uncertain. The CDR3 has 15 residues. Trimming removed 6 bases from V and 6 bases from J, with 18 bases in between. CDR1 SQVTM and CDR2 ANQGSEA come from the germline V gene.